This T cell receptor (beta chain) was sequenced during a study of response to subunit inactivated influenza vaccine. MiXCR, run by TCRdb on the RT-PCR reads, gives a single entry per CDR3 protein. Among around 480,000 distinct CDR3 sequences listed, 16% were seen once. This clonotype appeared a few times. CDR1 is LGHNA, CDR2 YNFKEQ, per germline. The V end lost 3 bases, the J end lost 0 bases, and 15 bases lay between the germline ends. The CDR3 runs to 17 residues. This material consisted of CD4+ T cells sorted from PBMCs, taken around 2 years after vaccination. The TCR originated in a man between 50 and 69 years old who received an inactivated influenza vaccine. The chain uses TRBV4-2 and TRBJ1-5; D may be TRBD1 (5 bases). This CDR3 is CASSHGRGLNSNQPQHF. The CDR3 nucleotides are TGTGCCAGCAGCCACGGGAGGGGACTGAATAGCAATCAGCCCCAGCATTTT.